These 29 T cell receptor beta chains were sequenced from one sample in a study of T-cell reconstitution after alpha-beta-depleted transplantation in children (dated by TCRdb to the mid-2010s). Library generation was performed with PCR. The instrument was an Illumina HiSeq 2500. TCR library preparation used molecular barcoding, with unique molecular identifiers applied to normalize quantification of the TCRbeta repertoire. TCRdb itself trimmed the public reads at Q25 with fastp, ran MiXCR and retained productive beta chains. Every distinct CDR3 protein forms one entry, paired with its most common genes and DNA. The table for this sample lists approximately 200,000 distinct CDR3 sequences; roughly 15% of them were counted only once. Together, the top ten hold roughly 13% of the sample. The source material was PBMCs from the stem cell graft donor, sampled from the stem cell graft. Receptors were obtained from a human donor who donated a stem cell graft to a child with acute lymphoblastic leukemia.

This clonotype was picked up many times. The rearrangement joins TRBV11-2 to TRBJ2-7; 10 nucleotides align to TRBD1. The CDR3 consists of 13 residues. Germline values: CDR1 SGHAT, CDR2 FQNNGV. V shed 3 bases and J 5 bases; nucleotides not matched to a gene: 1. The CDR3: CASSLDRGDEQYF. The CDR3 DNA is TGTGCCAGCAGCTTGGACAGGGGGGACGAGCAGTACTTC.

This clonotype has ten or more counts. The chain combines TRBV5-1 with TRBJ1-1, with a weak D call TRBD1 (5 bases). V dropped 1 base and J dropped 8 bases, with 18 bases sitting between them. The germline V gene has CDR1 SGHRS and CDR2 YFSETQ. The CDR3 spans 15 residues. The CDR3 loop is CASSLQGAPEAEAFF. The CDR3 DNA reads as TGCGCCAGCAGCTTGCAGGGCGCCCCCGAGGCCGAAGCTTTCTTT.

This clonotype turned up a few times. The V gene is TRBV20-1, the J gene TRBJ1-5, with D hard to call. Germline assignment: CDR1 DFQATT and CDR2 SNEGSKA (reference sequence). CDR3 length: 14 amino acids. V lost 0 bases to trimming and J lost 3 bases, with 9 bases between them. The CDR3 DNA follows: TGCAGTGCTAGAGAGTGGGCTTTCAATCAGCCCCAGCATTTT. Translating it yields CSAREWAFNQPQHF.

As concerns this clonotype: A much more abundant neighbour one base away suggests this may be a read error. The rearrangement joins TRBV5-1 to TRBJ2-1; 9 bases align to TRBD2. The germline gives CDR1 SGHRS, CDR2 YFSETQ. J gave up 5 bases and V 0 bases, and 9 bases lay outside the gene matches. The CDR3 consists of 17 residues. CDR3 amino acids: CASSLVGAGGKDNEQFF. Here the CDR3 DNA reads TGCGCCAGCAGCTTGGTGGGAGCGGGAGGAAAAGACAATGAGCAGTTCTTC. The whole variable domain, filled in from reference TRBV5-1 and TRBJ2-1, reads KAGVTQTPRYLIKTRGQQVTLSCSPISGHRSVSWYQQTPGQGLQFLFEYFSETQRNKGNFPGRFSGRQFSNSRSEMNVSTLELGDSALYLCASSLVGAGGKDNEQFFGPGTRLTVL.

Comments on this clonotype: This clone may be a read error of a much larger clone one base away. Written as DNA, the CDR3 is TGTGCCAGCAGCCAATACTGGGTTCAACGGGATGAGCAGTTCTTC. Residues: CASSQYWVQRDEQFF. The chain joins TRBV5-8 to TRBJ2-1; D uncertain. The germline CDR1 and CDR2 sequences are SGHTS and YDEGEE. V dropped 4 bases and J dropped 8 bases, with 19 bases sitting between them. This CDR3 has 15 amino acids.

The rearrangement uses TRBV11-2 and TRBJ2-2; D tentatively fits TRBD1 or TRBD2 (5 bases each). This CDR3 has 14 amino acids. Germline V gene sequence: CDR1 SGHAT, CDR2 FQNNGV. The V end was cut by 1 base, the J end by 7 bases, with 10 bases between. CDR3 sequence reads: CASSLGDRLGELFF. As DNA, the CDR3 is TGTGCCAGCAGCTTAGGGGACCGACTCGGGGAGCTGTTTTTT.

This clonotype showed up many times. J is TRBJ1-6 and V is TRBV7-9; tentatively, D is TRBD1 (6 bases). The CDR3 totals 15 residues. Per the germline V gene, CDR1 is SEHNR and CDR2 is FQNEAQ (reference sequence). V was clipped by 1 base and J by 13 bases, with 17 bases between them. CDR3 bases: TGTGCCAGCAGCTTAGTCGGACAGCCGCCCTCTCCCCTCCACTTT. As protein: CASSLVGQPPSPLHF.

This clonotype has ten or more counts. The CDR3 DNA reads as TGTGCCAGCAGTGAGGGGGGGTTAAATCAGCCCCAGCATTTT. Its translation: CASSEGGLNQPQHF. The gene calls are TRBV12-3 or TRBV12-4 and TRBJ1-5, with a tentative D call TRBD1 (6 bases). The CDR3 is 14 amino acids. The V end was cut by 5 bases, the J end by 4 bases, with 12 bases between.

This clonotype has a handful of counts. V usage is TRBV10-3 and J usage is TRBJ2-3; no clear D. V lost 2 bases and J lost 4, with 10 bases in between. CDR1 and CDR2 (germline): ENHRY, SYGVKD. This CDR3 is 14 amino acids long. DNA of the CDR3: TGTGCCATCAGTGAGGGTCCTAAGGCAGATACGCAGTATTTT. Protein: CAISEGPKADTQYF.

This clonotype has more than one count but fewer than ten. This sequence joins TRBV11-3 and TRBJ2-7; D gene ambiguous. The CDR3 is 13 amino acids. Per germline, CDR1 SGHNT and CDR2 YENEEA. V was pared by 3 bases and J by 0 bases, with 6 bases between. CDR3 region: CASSFPRSYEQYF. The CDR3 bases are TGTGCCAGCAGCTTTCCCCGCTCCTACGAGCAGTACTTC.

Turning to this clonotype: A read error is possible here, since a much larger clone lies one base away. This is likely a read error, given that the CDR3 carries no conserved phenylalanine or tryptophan at its end. The CDR3 loop reads CSARRGRTKGEQYL. The CDR3 DNA reads as TGCAGTGCTAGAAGGGGGCGCACTAAGGGCGAGCAGTACTTG. This chain connects TRBV20-1 to TRBJ2-7; TRBD1 matches at 7 bases. The V gene's germline CDR1 is DFQATT and CDR2 SNEGSKA (reference sequence). The CDR3 runs 14 residues. V lost 2 bases, J lost 6 bases, and 10 bases stayed unmatched.

This clonotype is a singleton in its sample. This sequence joins TRBV12-3 or TRBV12-4 and TRBJ2-1; tentatively, D is TRBD2 (6 bases). V gave up 3 bases and J gave up 1 base, with 16 bases separating them. The CDR3 is made up of 17 amino acids. The CDR3 here is CASSLGGGIPSYNEQFF. CDR3 DNA sequence: TGTGCCAGCAGTTTGGGTGGCGGGATCCCTTCCTACAATGAGCAGTTCTTC.

This clonotype was observed at least ten times. The chain is built from TRBV28 and TRBJ2-7; D not resolved. The germline V and J ends were trimmed by 7 bases and 1 base, with 5 bases remaining between them. This CDR3 contains 11 residues. Germline assignment: CDR1 MDHEN and CDR2 SYDVKM. The CDR3 DNA reads as TGTGCCAGCACCGATTCCTACGAGCAGTACTTC. This codes for CASTDSYEQYF.

This clonotype has a count of ten or more. The chain combines TRBV28 with TRBJ2-5, with 14 bases fitting TRBD2. Germline CDR1 is MDHEN and CDR2 is SYDVKM. CDR3 length: 17 amino acids. Losses at the gene ends were 6 bases for V and 4 bases for J; bases not matched to a gene: 10. CDR3 sequence reads: CASSTTTGLAGAETQYF. CDR3 DNA: TGTGCCAGCAGCACGACAACGGGACTAGCGGGAGCAGAGACCCAGTACTTC.

There are many counts of this clonotype. The chain recombines TRBV12-3 or TRBV12-4 with TRBJ2-7; D is uncertain. V was shortened by 0 bases and J by 7 bases, with 10 bases between the two germline ends. This CDR3 has 13 amino acids. The CDR3 DNA reads TGTGCCAGCAGTTTAGCGCTGGCCCAGGAGCAGTACTTC. Translated, it gives CASSLALAQEQYF.

This clonotype was seen many times. The rearrangement joins TRBV5-1 to TRBJ2-3; TRBD1 matches 8 bases. The CDR3 consists of 14 residues. CDR1 and CDR2 from the germline V gene are SGHRS and YFSETQ. V shed 2 bases and J 6 bases; nucleotides not matched to a gene: 5. This CDR3 reads CASSLPNRGDTQYF. For the CDR3, the DNA is TGCGCCAGCAGCTTACCTAACAGGGGGGATACGCAGTATTTT.

The genes are TRBV12-3 or TRBV12-4 and TRBJ1-5; D might be TRBD1 (5 bases). Trimming left V 5 bases short and J 4 bases short, with 15 bases between. The CDR3 has 15 residues. CDR3 coding DNA: TGTGCCAGCAGTCTCACCGGGACGGCTAATCAGCCCCAGCATTTT. This translates into CASSLTGTANQPQHF.

V gene TRBV5-1 combines with J gene TRBJ1-1; a weak D match, TRBD1 (6 bases). V lost 0 bases to trimming and J lost 7 bases, with 10 bases between them. The CDR3 sequence is 13 residues long. Per germline, CDR1 SGHRS and CDR2 YFSETQ. The CDR3 DNA reads TGCGCCAGCAGCTTGGGTTTACAGGGTGAAGCTTTCTTT. Translation: CASSLGLQGEAFF.

This clonotype occurred many times. The chain employs TRBV12-3 or TRBV12-4 and TRBJ2-3; 8 nucleotides line up with TRBD1. The CDR3 extends over 15 amino acids. V lost 5 bases to trimming and J lost 4 bases; unmatched junction nucleotides: 8. CDR3 sequence (DNA): TGTGCCAGCAGTCGACAGGGGATGGGTGCAGATACGCAGTATTTT. This gives the protein CASSRQGMGADTQYF.

Many counts were recorded for this clonotype. The V and J genes are TRBV6-5 and TRBJ1-2, with D perhaps matching TRBD1 (6 bases). The germline V and J ends were trimmed by 6 bases and 0 bases, with 11 bases remaining between them. CDR3 length: 14 residues. Germline lookup yields CDR1 MNHEY and CDR2 SVGAGI. In nucleotides, the CDR3 is TGTGCCAGCAGGTACAGGGCCTCTAACTATGGCTACACCTTC. It yields the protein CASRYRASNYGYTF.

At least ten counts were recorded for this clonotype. This chain connects TRBV20-1 to TRBJ2-3; weak D call: TRBD2 (5 bases). Germline assignment: CDR1 DFQATT and CDR2 SNEGSKA (reference sequence). The V gene lost 2 bases and the J gene lost 0 bases, with 12 bases spanning the gap. CDR3 length: 15 residues. The CDR3 reads CSARRGGWSTDTQYF. The CDR3 nucleotides are TGCAGTGCTAGACGGGGTGGGTGGAGCACAGATACGCAGTATTTT.

This clonotype was observed many times. V is TRBV12-3 or TRBV12-4 and J is TRBJ1-2; no firm D call. The CDR3 consists of 13 residues. V shed 7 bases and J shed 8 bases, with 17 bases lying between them. The chain's CDR3 is CASNPREFRGYTF. The CDR3 nucleotides read TGTGCCAGCAACCCCCGGGAGTTCAGAGGCTACACCTTC.

This clonotype showed up many times. The rearrangement joins TRBV5-1 to TRBJ1-5, with a possible D match to TRBD1 (5 bases). The CDR3 sequence is 14 residues long. Germline V gives CDR1 SGHRS, CDR2 YFSETQ. V gave up 0 bases and J gave up 3 bases, with 7 bases separating them. The CDR3 is CASSLEGLNQPQHF. The CDR3 DNA reads as TGCGCCAGCAGCTTGGAGGGACTCAATCAGCCCCAGCATTTT. The full variable domain, in which reference TRBV5-1 and TRBJ1-5 provide the parts outside the CDR3, is KAGVTQTPRYLIKTRGQQVTLSCSPISGHRSVSWYQQTPGQGLQFLFEYFSETQRNKGNFPGRFSGRQFSNSRSEMNVSTLELGDSALYLCASSLEGLNQPQHFGDGTRLSIL.

This clonotype was observed many times. The chain couples TRBV7-9 to TRBJ2-1; TRBD2 matches at 7 bases. The V segment lost 2 bases and the J segment 3 bases; nucleotides outside the gene matches: 10. Germline values: CDR1 SEHNR, CDR2 FQNEAQ (reference sequence). This CDR3 has 17 residues. The CDR3 region is CASSLMTSHTNYNEQFF. The DNA of the CDR3 is TGTGCCAGCAGCTTAATGACTAGCCACACAAACTACAATGAGCAGTTCTTC.

A remark on this clonotype: The germline gene is not matched at one end of the junction; a read error may be the cause. The DNA of the CDR3 is TGCTGTGCTAGAGAGACTAGCAGCCCCCAAGAGACCCAGTACTTC. Translation: CCARETSSPQETQYF. The chain recombines TRBV20-1 with TRBJ2-5, with TRBD2 matching over 7 bases. The CDR3 extends over 15 amino acids. The germline CDR1 and CDR2 sequences are DFQATT and SNEGSKA (reference sequence).

In this sample, this clonotype turned up many times. This chain joins TRBV6-5 and TRBJ1-1; D is possibly TRBD1 (5 bases). From germline, CDR1 is MNHEY and CDR2 SVGAGI. The CDR3 has 14 residues. V lost 4 bases and J lost 11, with 20 bases in between. For the CDR3, the DNA is TGTGCCAGCAGTTCGGGGCCAGGGCGTTTTAAGGCTTTCTTT. Its translation is CASSSGPGRFKAFF.

This clonotype was seen at least ten times. The chain recombines TRBV27 with TRBJ2-3; 7 bases match TRBD2. Germline values: CDR1 MNHEY, CDR2 SMNVEV (reference sequence). V lost 2 bases, J lost 3 bases, and 11 bases stayed unmatched. This CDR3 contains 17 residues. The DNA of the CDR3 is TGTGCCAGCAGTTTAGACCCGCGGACTAGAAGAACAGATACGCAGTATTTT. Amino acid sequence: CASSLDPRTRRTDTQYF.

This clonotype was counted ten times or more. The CDR3 nucleotides are TGTGCCAGCAGTCTAGGGGTAGGGGGGATCGATGGCTACACCTTC. Translating it yields CASSLGVGGIDGYTF. The rearrangement joins TRBV12-3 or TRBV12-4 to TRBJ1-2; weak D call: TRBD1 (6 bases). The CDR3 loop spans 15 amino acids. V gave up 5 bases and J gave up 6 bases, with 19 bases separating them.

Ten or more counts support this clonotype. This rearrangement joins TRBV5-1 to TRBJ2-7, with 10 bases identical to TRBD2. The V and J ends lost 1 base and 3 bases, in that order; junction bases with no gene match: 7. CDR3 length: 16 residues. CDR1 is SGHRS and CDR2 is YFSETQ in the germline V gene. The CDR3 reads CASSLLGASGSYEQYF. CDR3 nucleotides: TGCGCCAGCAGCTTGCTGGGGGCTAGCGGGAGCTACGAGCAGTACTTC.